This T cell receptor beta chain was documented in a study of T cells in women clearing cervical HPV infection (dated by TCRdb to 2016 to 2019). Regarding the study in general: The cases were about 25 women with histologically confirmed HPV16-related CIN3 or worse, and 2 of these cases were invasive cancers. This exploratory proof-of-principle case-control study, nested within the Guanacaste HPV Natural History Study in Costa Rica, compared TCR repertoires among women with different cervical HPV16 outcomes. Quality controls consisted of five blinded duplicates per group, for a total of approximately 60 samples made up of approximately 50 participants and about ten replicates. The parent cohort enrolled roughly 9,300 women aged 18 or older in Guanacaste, Costa Rica, in 1993 to 1994 and followed the women for more than six years. Because only a few women had HLA typing data, the possibility that HLA type acted as a confounder could not be ruled out. Among cases, blood sampling came a median of approximately 150 days after lesion detection, with an interquartile range of about 80 to 230 days. Case blood was taken at the visit when the lesion was first identified, whereas control blood was taken when infection was no longer detected. Cases were matched to controls by age within five years and by the year the sample was collected. Controls were 25 women whose single incident HPV16 infection cleared within 12 months without precancer or cancer developing. A median age of almost 35 years was observed in cases versus 37 to 45 in controls, and no significant differences in baseline characteristics were found.

Using the immunoSEQ assay, multiplex PCR amplified TCR beta CDR3 regions from an average of about 1,300 ng of genomic DNA per sample. Primer bias was corrected in the assay by using a complete synthetic TCR repertoire to establish an amplification baseline. The amplicons were sequenced on the Illumina platform. The published analysis was carried out like this. Sequences were error-corrected by clustering with frequency ratios and a modified nearest-neighbor algorithm, then analyzed in the immunoSEQ Analyzer with IMGT gene definitions. At each rarefaction depth, TCR richness and evenness were averaged over 20 rarefaction repeats, and samples with fewer sequences than the depth were excluded. V, D and J gene relative abundances were compared between groups with Wilcoxon rank sum tests, applying FDR correction. Blinded duplicates gave an intraclass correlation of around 96% for TCR richness and an average of about 76% across about 65 gene segments. TCRdb stores this immuneACCESS table with in-frame sequences only. Part of the clones is absent; in the studies checked, under half of the shortfall reflects unresolved V genes, and no reason is known for the rest. V, J and clone size are taken as reported in that table, and D and trimming were inferred from the DNA itself. The sample's table lists a count of 15,000 or so clones. In total, the top ten clones hold over 8.5% of the sample.

On the study overall, not on this receptor specifically: Because the number of T cells per sample was unknown, the richness differences could reflect varying T-cell content rather than repertoire biology. CIN3+ cases had significantly higher TCR repertoire richness than controls across sequencing depths, but evenness did not differ between the groups. Random forest classifiers combining richness and V gene abundances distinguished cases from controls with an estimated AUC of around 0.79. The cross-sectional design could not show whether associations preceded infection or resulted from it; effector/memory subsets and HPV-specific T cells were not isolated.

Every participant had a single incident cervical HPV16 infection, and prevalent HPV16 infections were excluded. Cervical HPV DNA was detected by MY09/MY11 PCR, and genotyping was performed by dot-blot hybridization. More than 14 mL of heparinized blood was centrifuged, after which the buffy coat was aliquoted, frozen at -30 degrees C, and then stored at -80 degrees C. Genomic DNA was extracted from buffy coat specimens using QIAGEN kits. To note about this clone: Its specific antigen is unknown.

The source of this sequence is a woman aged 18-70 years with a cervical HPV16 infection that either progressed to CIN3+ or cleared (not recorded which). The source material was blood buffy coat.

The CDR3 DNA, read in part, is TGTGCCAGCAGTCCCGACACGAACTATGGC. Its amino acids are CASSPDTNYG. In full, the CDR3 reads CASSPDTNYGYTF. This chain joins TRBV12-3 or TRBV12-4 to TRBJ1-2; no confident D gene assignment can be made. The read stops 3 residues short of the end of the CDR3; the missing end is completed from the germline J gene. Counted from cysteine to phenylalanine, this CDR3 has 13 amino acids. The DNA shown is the part of the CDR3 that was read: 30 bases, in frame from base 1. V is shortened by 5 bases, J by 2 bases, and the region joining them spans 9 bases.